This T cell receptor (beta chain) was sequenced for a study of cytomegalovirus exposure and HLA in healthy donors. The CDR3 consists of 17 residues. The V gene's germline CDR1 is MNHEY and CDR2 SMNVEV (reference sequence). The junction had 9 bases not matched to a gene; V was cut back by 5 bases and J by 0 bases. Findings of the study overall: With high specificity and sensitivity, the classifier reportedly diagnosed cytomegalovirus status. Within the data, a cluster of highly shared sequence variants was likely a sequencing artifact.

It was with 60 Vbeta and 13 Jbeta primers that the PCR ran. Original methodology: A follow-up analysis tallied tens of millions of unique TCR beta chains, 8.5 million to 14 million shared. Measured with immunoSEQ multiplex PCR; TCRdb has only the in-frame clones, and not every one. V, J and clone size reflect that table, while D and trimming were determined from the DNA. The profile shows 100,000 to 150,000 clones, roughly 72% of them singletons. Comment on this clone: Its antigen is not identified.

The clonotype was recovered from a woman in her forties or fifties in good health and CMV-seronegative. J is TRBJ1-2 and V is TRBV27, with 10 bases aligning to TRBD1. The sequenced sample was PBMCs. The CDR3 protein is CASSPGDRGQPNYGYTF. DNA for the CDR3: TGTGCCAGCAGTCCCGGTGACAGGGGGCAGCCTAACTATGGCTACACCTTC.